This T cell receptor (beta chain) is from a study of blood T cell repertoires in COVID-19. Turning to the study itself: T cells, B-cell-depleted T cells, or PBMCs provided the cDNA or gDNA that served as material.

Only in-frame clones appear in the TCRdb table, and some are missing; sequencing was by immunoSEQ multiplex PCR. Among 230,000 or so clones listed, 90% were seen once. The count of this clone is one. This sample includes further DNA sequences coding for the same CDR3. Between the trimmed V and J ends, which lost 2 bases and 5 bases, there was a span of 6 bases. CDR1 and CDR2 (germline): KGHSH, LQKENI. The CDR3 is 13 amino acids. Source material: peripheral blood. This sequence originates from a woman aged 55 to 70 with COVID-19, enrolled during active disease. The genes are TRBV18 and TRBJ2-2; D unclear. CDR3 in DNA: TGTGCCAGCTCACCAGTTTTAACCGGGGAGCTGTTTTTT. This translates into CASSPVLTGELFF.